Listed below are T cell receptor beta chains from one sample, sequenced in a study of blood T cell repertoires in COVID-19. TCRdb's table, derived via immunoSEQ multiplex PCR, lists solely in-frame clones and lacks some. The sample lists about 400,000 clones; 75% to 90% were seen once. The sample comprised peripheral blood. The source of these receptors is a woman between 55 and 75 years old with COVID-19, enrolled during active disease. Both conserved end residues are part of each CDR3. A D gene is named only where the DNA matches it firmly. Clone size is stated in some rows and not others, as once, few, many or a class when expanded.

D gene,V gene,J gene,clone size,CDR3 protein,CDR3 DNA
TRBD1,TRBV27,TRBJ1-2,.,CASSPTGGGGYTF,TGTGCCAGCAGCCCTACAGGGGGGGGTGGCTACACCTTC
TRBD2,TRBV19,TRBJ2-3,.,CASSIKRGRDTQYF,TGTGCCAGTAGTATCAAGCGGGGGAGAGATACGCAGTATTTT
TRBD2,TRBV4-1,TRBJ2-7,.,CASSQDSGGQTYEQYF,TGCGCCAGCAGCCAAGACAGCGGGGGGCAGACCTACGAGCAGTACTTC
.,TRBV2,TRBJ1-5,few,CASSDTVGVLPQHF,TGTGCCAGCAGTGATACCGTGGGCGTTCTCCCCCAGCATTTT
TRBD1,TRBV11-1,TRBJ2-7,.,CASSKTGNEQYF,TGTGCCAGCAGCAAGACAGGGAACGAGCAGTACTTC
TRBD1,TRBV10-3,TRBJ1-1,many,CAIRTLGQGGGEAFF,TGTGCCATCAGGACCTTGGGACAGGGTGGAGGGGAAGCTTTCTTT
TRBD1,TRBV7-3,TRBJ1-5,.,CASSLQGGNQPQHF,TGTGCCAGCAGCTTACAGGGGGGCAATCAGCCCCAGCATTTT
.,TRBV5-5,TRBJ1-2,.,CASSGGTDYGYTF,TGTGCCAGCAGCGGGGGGACCGACTATGGCTACACCTTC
TRBD1,TRBV27,TRBJ1-2,.,CASSPGGRGYGYTF,TGTGCCAGCAGTCCAGGGGGCAGAGGCTATGGCTACACCTTC
TRBD2,TRBV27,TRBJ2-1,.,CASSPRLAGGHNEQFF,TGTGCCAGCAGTCCTAGACTAGCGGGGGGGCATAATGAGCAGTTCTTC
.,TRBV3-1/TRBV3-2,TRBJ2-7,.,CASSPLGLLEQYF,TGTGCCAGCAGCCCCTTGGGCCTCCTCGAGCAGTACTTC